Listed below are T cell receptor beta chains from one sample, sequenced in a study of blood T cell repertoires in COVID-19. Here immunoSEQ multiplex PCR was the method, and the copy in TCRdb shows in-frame clones only, minus some. The sample carries 200,000 to 250,000 clones, about 82% recorded once. Sequenced: peripheral blood. These receptors were obtained from a man older than 75 with acute or convalescent COVID-19. Each CDR3 is given with its conserved first and last residue. Each record gives: CDR3 protein, CDR3 DNA, J gene, D gene, clone size, V gene. The D gene is left open where the match is weak. Only some rows state a clone size, as once, few, many or a class for expanded clones.

CDR3aa: CSGQGRRPYNEQFF; CDR3nt: TGCAGCGGACAGGGACGCCGGCCGTACAATGAGCAGTTCTTC; j_gene: TRBJ2-1; d_gene: TRBD1; abundance: .; v_gene: TRBV29-1
CDR3aa: CASSPEPGGNYGYTF; CDR3nt: TGCGCCAGCAGCCCAGAACCAGGGGGCAACTATGGCTACACCTTC; j_gene: TRBJ1-2; d_gene: TRBD1; abundance: .; v_gene: TRBV10-1
CDR3aa: CASSSNGGQPQHF; CDR3nt: TGTGCCAGCAGCTCTAATGGAGGTCAGCCCCAGCATTTT; j_gene: TRBJ1-5; d_gene: .; abundance: .; v_gene: TRBV7-9
CDR3aa: CASSLWTAHNEKLFF; CDR3nt: TGTGCCAGCAGTTTATGGACAGCACATAATGAAAAACTGTTTTTT; j_gene: TRBJ1-4; d_gene: .; abundance: .; v_gene: TRBV28
CDR3aa: CASSLRHNTEAFF; CDR3nt: TGTGCCAGCAGTTTGCGACACAACACTGAAGCTTTCTTT; j_gene: TRBJ1-1; d_gene: .; abundance: .; v_gene: TRBV28
CDR3aa: CASMPSGGSNQPQHF; CDR3nt: TGTGCCAGTATGCCGTCCGGGGGGAGCAATCAGCCCCAGCATTTT; j_gene: TRBJ1-5; d_gene: .; abundance: .; v_gene: TRBV19
CDR3aa: CATSSGTYEQYF; CDR3nt: TGTGCCACCAGCAGCGGGACCTACGAGCAGTACTTC; j_gene: TRBJ2-7; d_gene: TRBD2; abundance: once; v_gene: TRBV24-1
CDR3aa: CASSASVGASGNTIYF; CDR3nt: TGTGCCAGCAGCGCCAGCGTGGGGGCCTCTGGAAACACCATATATTTT; j_gene: TRBJ1-3; d_gene: .; abundance: few; v_gene: TRBV3-1/TRBV3-2
CDR3aa: CASSGDRNNQPQHF; CDR3nt: TGTGCCAGCAGCGGGGACAGGAACAATCAGCCCCAGCATTTT; j_gene: TRBJ1-5; d_gene: TRBD1; abundance: .; v_gene: TRBV9
CDR3aa: CASSWETGTYEQYF; CDR3nt: TGTGCCAGCAGTTGGGAGACAGGTACCTACGAGCAGTACTTC; j_gene: TRBJ2-7; d_gene: .; abundance: .; v_gene: TRBV6-5
CDR3aa: CASSIGPAPTYEQYF; CDR3nt: TGTGCCAGTAGTATAGGGCCCGCCCCAACCTACGAGCAGTACTTC; j_gene: TRBJ2-7; d_gene: .; abundance: .; v_gene: TRBV19
CDR3aa: CASSVGGVTDTQYF; CDR3nt: TGTGCCAGCAGCGTAGGCGGGGTAACAGATACGCAGTATTTT; j_gene: TRBJ2-3; d_gene: .; abundance: .; v_gene: TRBV9
CDR3aa: CASSYHISPNTEAFF; CDR3nt: TGTGCCAGCAGTTACCATATTAGCCCGAACACTGAAGCTTTCTTT; j_gene: TRBJ1-1; d_gene: .; abundance: few; v_gene: TRBV27
CDR3aa: CASSEYGRGHSPLHF; CDR3nt: TGTGCCAGCAGTGAATATGGCAGGGGGCATTCACCCCTCCACTTT; j_gene: TRBJ1-6; d_gene: TRBD1; abundance: .; v_gene: TRBV25-1
CDR3aa: CSGETGNYGYTF; CDR3nt: TGCAGCGGGGAGACAGGGAACTATGGCTACACCTTC; j_gene: TRBJ1-2; d_gene: TRBD1; abundance: few; v_gene: TRBV29-1
CDR3aa: CASSTGTENSPLHF; CDR3nt: TGTGCCAGCAGTACCGGGACAGAAAACTCACCCCTCCACTTT; j_gene: TRBJ1-6; d_gene: TRBD1; abundance: .; v_gene: TRBV3-1/TRBV3-2
CDR3aa: CASSEERRAEAFF; CDR3nt: TGTGCCAGCAGTGAAGAACGGAGGGCTGAAGCTTTCTTT; j_gene: TRBJ1-1; d_gene: .; abundance: .; v_gene: TRBV2
CDR3aa: CASSPEDYSNQPQHF; CDR3nt: TGTGCCAGCAGCCCTGAGGACTATAGCAATCAGCCCCAGCATTTT; j_gene: TRBJ1-5; d_gene: .; abundance: once; v_gene: TRBV28
CDR3aa: CASSVAGGLATNEKLFF; CDR3nt: TGTGCCAGCAGCGTAGCCGGGGGGCTGGCAACTAATGAAAAACTGTTTTTT; j_gene: TRBJ1-4; d_gene: .; abundance: .; v_gene: TRBV9
CDR3aa: CASSTQGQNGGFF; CDR3nt: TGTGCCAGCTCAACCCAGGGTCAAAACGGCGGTTTCTTT; j_gene: TRBJ1-1; d_gene: .; abundance: .; v_gene: TRBV18
CDR3aa: CASSHSGEQFF; CDR3nt: TGTGCCAGCAGTCATAGCGGTGAGCAGTTCTTC; j_gene: TRBJ2-1; d_gene: .; abundance: .; v_gene: TRBV28
CDR3aa: CASSFQAIQQETQYF; CDR3nt: TGTGCCAGCAGCTTCCAAGCGATCCAACAAGAGACCCAGTACTTC; j_gene: TRBJ2-5; d_gene: .; abundance: .; v_gene: TRBV5-4
CDR3aa: CASSFLEGAGEQFF; CDR3nt: TGTGCCAGCAGTTTCCTGGAAGGGGCCGGTGAGCAGTTCTTC; j_gene: TRBJ2-1; d_gene: .; abundance: once; v_gene: TRBV2
CDR3aa: CASSLAPGLDNEQFF; CDR3nt: TGCGCCAGCAGCTTGGCACCGGGACTAGACAATGAGCAGTTCTTC; j_gene: TRBJ2-1; d_gene: TRBD2; abundance: once; v_gene: TRBV5-1
CDR3aa: CASSAIYEQYF; CDR3nt: TGTGCCAGCAGCGCGATTTACGAGCAGTACTTC; j_gene: TRBJ2-7; d_gene: .; abundance: once; v_gene: TRBV5-8
CDR3aa: CASSSTLAGATTGELFF; CDR3nt: TGTGCCAGCAGTTCGACCCTAGCGGGGGCCACCACCGGGGAGCTGTTTTTT; j_gene: TRBJ2-2; d_gene: TRBD2; abundance: .; v_gene: TRBV6-2/TRBV6-3
CDR3aa: CASTRTGATNEKLFF; CDR3nt: TGTGCCAGCACCCGAACAGGAGCAACTAATGAAAAACTGTTTTTT; j_gene: TRBJ1-4; d_gene: .; abundance: .; v_gene: TRBV6-5
CDR3aa: CASSLGTGGETQYF; CDR3nt: TGTGCCAGCAGCTTGGGGACAGGGGGGGAGACCCAGTACTTC; j_gene: TRBJ2-5; d_gene: TRBD1; abundance: .; v_gene: TRBV5-5
CDR3aa: CASSLVTGMNTEAFF; CDR3nt: TGCGCCAGCAGCTTGGTAACAGGCATGAACACTGAAGCTTTCTTT; j_gene: TRBJ1-1; d_gene: .; abundance: .; v_gene: TRBV5-1
CDR3aa: CATSDRAVGNTIYF; CDR3nt: TGTGCCACCTCAGACAGGGCGGTTGGAAACACCATATATTTT; j_gene: TRBJ1-3; d_gene: TRBD1; abundance: .; v_gene: TRBV2
CDR3aa: CASSSPGGWNTGELFF; CDR3nt: TGTGCCAGCAGTTCCCCAGGGGGCTGGAACACCGGGGAGCTGTTTTTT; j_gene: TRBJ2-2; d_gene: TRBD1; abundance: .; v_gene: TRBV28
CDR3aa: CASSQGGGPYEQYF; CDR3nt: TGTGCCAGCAGCCAAGGGGGGGGACCCTACGAGCAGTACTTC; j_gene: TRBJ2-7; d_gene: .; abundance: .; v_gene: TRBV6-5
CDR3aa: CASSRGQALYGYTF; CDR3nt: TGTGCCAGCAGTAGGGGACAGGCGTTATATGGCTACACCTTC; j_gene: TRBJ1-2; d_gene: TRBD1; abundance: .; v_gene: TRBV28
CDR3aa: CSVVLQGIGTGNSGANVLTF; CDR3nt: TGCAGCGTTGTGTTACAGGGGATAGGGACAGGTAACTCTGGGGCCAACGTCCTGACTTTC; j_gene: TRBJ2-6; d_gene: TRBD1; abundance: once; v_gene: TRBV29-1
CDR3aa: CASRRQGTYEQYF; CDR3nt: TGTGCCAGCAGGCGGCAGGGAACCTACGAGCAGTACTTC; j_gene: TRBJ2-7; d_gene: .; abundance: .; v_gene: TRBV28